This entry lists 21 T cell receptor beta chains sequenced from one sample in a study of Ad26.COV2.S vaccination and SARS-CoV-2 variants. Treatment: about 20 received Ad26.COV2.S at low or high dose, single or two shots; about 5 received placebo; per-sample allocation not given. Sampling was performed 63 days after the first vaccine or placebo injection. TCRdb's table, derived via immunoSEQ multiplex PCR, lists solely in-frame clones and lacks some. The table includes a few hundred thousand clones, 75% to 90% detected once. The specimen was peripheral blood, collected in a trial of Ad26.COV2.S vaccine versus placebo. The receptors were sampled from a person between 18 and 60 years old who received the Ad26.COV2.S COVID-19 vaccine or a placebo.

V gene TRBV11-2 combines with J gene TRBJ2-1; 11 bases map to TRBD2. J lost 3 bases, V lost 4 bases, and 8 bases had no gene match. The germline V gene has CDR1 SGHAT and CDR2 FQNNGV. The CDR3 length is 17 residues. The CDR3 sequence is CASSSRVAGGGYNEQFF. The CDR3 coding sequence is TGTGCCAGCAGCTCACGGGTAGCGGGAGGGGGCTACAATGAGCAGTTCTTC. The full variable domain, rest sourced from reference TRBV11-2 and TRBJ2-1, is EAGVAQSPRYKIIEKRQSVAFWCNPISGHATLYWYQQILGQGPKLLIQFQNNGVVDDSQLPKDRFSAERLKGVDSTLKIQPAKLEDSAVYLCASSSRVAGGGYNEQFFGPGTRLTVL.

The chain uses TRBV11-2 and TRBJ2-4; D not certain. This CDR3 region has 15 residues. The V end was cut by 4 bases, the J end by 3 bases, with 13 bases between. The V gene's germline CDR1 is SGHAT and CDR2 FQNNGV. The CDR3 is CASSSSHSGKNIQYF. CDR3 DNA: TGTGCCAGCAGCTCCAGCCACTCTGGCAAAAACATTCAGTACTTC.

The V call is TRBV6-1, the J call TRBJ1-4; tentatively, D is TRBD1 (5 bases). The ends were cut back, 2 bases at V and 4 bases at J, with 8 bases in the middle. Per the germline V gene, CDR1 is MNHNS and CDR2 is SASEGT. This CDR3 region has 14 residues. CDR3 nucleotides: TGTGCCAGCAGTGAACGACAGCATAATGAAAAACTGTTTTTT. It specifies CASSERQHNEKLFF.

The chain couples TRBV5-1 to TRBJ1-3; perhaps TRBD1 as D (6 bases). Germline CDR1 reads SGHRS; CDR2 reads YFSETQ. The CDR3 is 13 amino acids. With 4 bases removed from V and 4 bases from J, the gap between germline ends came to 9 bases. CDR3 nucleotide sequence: TGCGCCAGCAGCCCGGGACACGGAAACACCATATATTTT. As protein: CASSPGHGNTIYF.

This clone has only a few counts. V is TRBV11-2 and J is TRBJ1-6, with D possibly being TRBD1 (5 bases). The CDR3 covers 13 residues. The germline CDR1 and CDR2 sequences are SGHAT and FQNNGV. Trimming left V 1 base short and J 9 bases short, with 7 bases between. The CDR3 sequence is CASSLVGGSPLHF. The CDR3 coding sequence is TGTGCCAGCAGCTTAGTTGGGGGTTCACCCCTCCACTTT.

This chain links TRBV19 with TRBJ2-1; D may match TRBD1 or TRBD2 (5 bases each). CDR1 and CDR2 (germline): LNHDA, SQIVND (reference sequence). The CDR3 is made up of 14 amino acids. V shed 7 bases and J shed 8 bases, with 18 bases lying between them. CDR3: CASKRDPLFDEQFF. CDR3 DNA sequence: TGTGCCAGTAAAAGGGACCCCCTTTTCGATGAGCAGTTCTTC.

The CDR3 loop is CASRDPNTWGYTF. Written as DNA, the CDR3 is TGTGCCAGCAGAGACCCGAACACCTGGGGCTACACCTTC. The genes are TRBV6-5 and TRBJ1-2; no firm D call. The CDR3 consists of 13 residues. V gave up 6 bases and J gave up 8 bases, with 16 bases separating them. The V gene's germline CDR1 is MNHEY and CDR2 SVGAGI.

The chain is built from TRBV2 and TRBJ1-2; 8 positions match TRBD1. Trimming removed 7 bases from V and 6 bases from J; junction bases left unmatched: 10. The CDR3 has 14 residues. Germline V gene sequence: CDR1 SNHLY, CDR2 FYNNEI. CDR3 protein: CASIRTGWGNGYTF. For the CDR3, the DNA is TGTGCCAGCATTAGGACAGGGTGGGGGAATGGCTACACCTTC.

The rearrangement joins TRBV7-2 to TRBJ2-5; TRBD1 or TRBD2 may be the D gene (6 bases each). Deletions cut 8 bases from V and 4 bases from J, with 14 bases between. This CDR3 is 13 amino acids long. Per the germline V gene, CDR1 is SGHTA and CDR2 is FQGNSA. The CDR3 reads CASLRGVGETQYF. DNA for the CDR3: TGTGCCAGCCTGAGGGGGGTTGGAGAGACCCAGTACTTC.

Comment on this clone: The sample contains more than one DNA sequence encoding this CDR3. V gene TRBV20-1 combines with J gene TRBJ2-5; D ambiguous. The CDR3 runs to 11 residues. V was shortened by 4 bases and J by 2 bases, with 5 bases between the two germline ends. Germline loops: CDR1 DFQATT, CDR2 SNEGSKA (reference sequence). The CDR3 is CSAILQETQYF. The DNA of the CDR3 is TGCAGTGCTATCCTACAAGAGACCCAGTACTTC.

This CDR3 reads CASSAQGTGRETQYF. The CDR3 coding sequence is TGTGCCAGTAGTGCCCAGGGGACCGGGCGGGAGACCCAGTACTTC. The chain uses TRBV19 and TRBJ2-5; a weak D match, TRBD1 (6 bases). The length of the CDR3 is 15 residues. V lost 5 bases and J 5 bases, leaving 18 bases between the germline ends. The germline gives CDR1 LNHDA, CDR2 SQIVND (reference sequence).

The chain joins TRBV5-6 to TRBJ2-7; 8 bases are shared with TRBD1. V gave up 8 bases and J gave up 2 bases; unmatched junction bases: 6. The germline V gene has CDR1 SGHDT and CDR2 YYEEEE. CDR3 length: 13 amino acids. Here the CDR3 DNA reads TGTGCCAGAGGACAGGGATCTACCTACGAGCAGTACTTC. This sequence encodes CARGQGSTYEQYF.

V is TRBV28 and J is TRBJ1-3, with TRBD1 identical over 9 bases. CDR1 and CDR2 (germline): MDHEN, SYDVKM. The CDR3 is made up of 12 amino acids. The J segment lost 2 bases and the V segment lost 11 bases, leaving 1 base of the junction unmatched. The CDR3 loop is CAGQGPGNTIYF. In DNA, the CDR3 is TGTGCCGGACAGGGGCCTGGAAACACCATATATTTT.

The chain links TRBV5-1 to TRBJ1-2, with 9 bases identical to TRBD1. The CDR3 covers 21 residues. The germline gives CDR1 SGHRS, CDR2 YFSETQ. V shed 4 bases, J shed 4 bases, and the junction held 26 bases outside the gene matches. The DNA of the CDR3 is TGCGCCAGCAGCGGCCCGGGATCGACAAGAGGATGGGACAGGGAGATCTATGGCTACACCTTC. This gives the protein CASSGPGSTRGWDREIYGYTF.

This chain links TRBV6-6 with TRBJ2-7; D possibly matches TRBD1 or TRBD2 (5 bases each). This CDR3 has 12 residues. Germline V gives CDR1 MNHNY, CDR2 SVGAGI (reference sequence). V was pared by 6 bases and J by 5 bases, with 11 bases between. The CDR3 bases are TGTGCCAGCAGGGGGGTCCTGGACGAGCAGTACTTC. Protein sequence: CASRGVLDEQYF.

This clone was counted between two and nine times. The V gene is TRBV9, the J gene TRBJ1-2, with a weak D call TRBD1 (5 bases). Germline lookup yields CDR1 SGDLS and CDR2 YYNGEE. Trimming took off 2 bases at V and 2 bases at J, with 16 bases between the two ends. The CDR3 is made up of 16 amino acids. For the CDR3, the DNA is TGTGCCAGCAGCGTCGGCTCGCAGGGAGCCAACTATGGCTACACCTTC. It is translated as CASSVGSQGANYGYTF.

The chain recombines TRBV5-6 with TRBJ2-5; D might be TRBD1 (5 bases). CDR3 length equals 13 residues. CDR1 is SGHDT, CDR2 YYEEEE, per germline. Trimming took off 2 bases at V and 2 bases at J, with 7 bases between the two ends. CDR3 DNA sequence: TGTGCCAGCAGCTTTGACAGTCAAGAGACCCAGTACTTC. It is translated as CASSFDSQETQYF.

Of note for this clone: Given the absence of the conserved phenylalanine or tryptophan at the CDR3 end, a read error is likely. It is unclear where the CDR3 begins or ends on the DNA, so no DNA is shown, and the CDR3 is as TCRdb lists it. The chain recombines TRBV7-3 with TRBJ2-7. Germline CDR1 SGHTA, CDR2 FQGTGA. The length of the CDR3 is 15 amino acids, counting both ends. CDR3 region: CASSPLPTRATGALL.

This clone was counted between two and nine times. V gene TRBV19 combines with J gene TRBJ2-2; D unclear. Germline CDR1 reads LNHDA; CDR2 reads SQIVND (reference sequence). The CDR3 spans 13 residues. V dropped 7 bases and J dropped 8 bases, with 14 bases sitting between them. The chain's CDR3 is CASIDGVLGELFF. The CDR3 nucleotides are TGTGCCAGTATTGATGGGGTCCTAGGGGAGCTGTTTTTT.

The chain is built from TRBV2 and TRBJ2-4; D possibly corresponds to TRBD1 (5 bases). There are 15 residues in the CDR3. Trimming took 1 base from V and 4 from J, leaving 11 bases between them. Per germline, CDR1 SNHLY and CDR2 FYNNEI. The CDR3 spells CASSEEGMGKNIQYF. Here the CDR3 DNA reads TGTGCCAGCAGTGAAGAGGGGATGGGGAAAAACATTCAGTACTTC.

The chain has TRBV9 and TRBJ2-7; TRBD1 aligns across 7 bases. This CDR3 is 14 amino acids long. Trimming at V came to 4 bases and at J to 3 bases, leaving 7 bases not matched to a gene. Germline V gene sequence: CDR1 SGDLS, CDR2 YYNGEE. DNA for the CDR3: TGTGCCAGCAGCCCGTCTAACAGGGGCTACGAGCAGTACTTC. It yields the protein CASSPSNRGYEQYF.